A selection of T cell receptor beta chains follows, all from one sample in a study of CD8+CD57+ T cells in acquired aplastic anemia. TCRdb itself ran the reads through MiXCR, one entry per CDR3 protein. The table records some 290,000 distinct CDR3 sequences, roughly 50% of them present only once. The sequenced sample was sorted CD4+, CD8+, or CD8+CD57+ T cells (not recorded which) from PBMCs. Receptors originate from a human donor with severe aplastic anemia or a healthy control (not recorded which). Both conserved end residues are trimmed from each CDR3. The order of the fields is V gene, D gene, CDR3 protein. D genes are given only for firm matches.

TRBV7-6,-,ASSLGTAFTPGELF
TRBV5-1,-,ASSLVGGRDSPLH
TRBV20-1,TRBD1,SAPGGGASYNSPLH
TRBV10-3,-,AISESTSRRKDTQY
TRBV2,-,ASSGGSYSNQPQH
TRBV12-3/TRBV12-4,TRBD1,ASSLGQGSKNIQY
TRBV5-1,TRBD1,ASGQGTGEQY
TRBV11-2,-,ASSSQGVQETQY
TRBV10-1,-,ASSESKHTGELF
TRBV7-6,-,ASSLVPLGEGGGYT
TRBV5-1,-,ASSQGYQQY
TRBV7-9,TRBD2,ASSLGVLGGSYNEQF
TRBV7-3,-,ASSPSGQGLVY
TRBV4-3,-,ASSQEAPVGGGEKLF
TRBV20-1,TRBD1,SAVGTGRGYT
TRBV19,-,ASSIVHGAGYT
TRBV29-1,TRBD2,SVVRLAGPDTQY
TRBV6-2/TRBV6-3,TRBD2,ASSWVGRGARTDTQY
TRBV10-3,TRBD1,ATGLDRANSPLH
TRBV6-5,TRBD1,ASSQGQGRNEQY
TRBV2,-,ASSVLGELF
TRBV7-9,-,ASSVEGVASYEQY
TRBV12-3/TRBV12-4,TRBD1,ASSRGSAGGRYT
TRBV27,-,ASSLGFTYEQY
TRBV20-1,TRBD1,SARSGQGLG
TRBV7-2,TRBD2,ASSLVPGGDTQY
TRBV7-9,-,ASSPGRRYEQY
TRBV10-3,TRBD1,AITFYRGLAAF
TRBV9,-,ASSVVGRPEKLF
TRBV7-8,TRBD1,ASSPRRRGQDSPLH
TRBV7-9,TRBD2,ASSFATTSGETQY
TRBV5-1,-,ASSPGTAPGGSPLH
TRBV14,-,ASSQGISEQY
TRBV20-1,TRBD2,SARATSGAVGELF
TRBV6-5,-,ASSLVPNTNTGELF
TRBV7-2,-,ASSLDPGLLEQY
TRBV20-1,TRBD1,SAIGQGAMNTEAF
TRBV2,-,ASSEKAGARTGELF
TRBV7-8,-,ASSLGARPQY
TRBV10-3,TRBD1,AISDSGQGGSYNEQF
TRBV10-1,TRBD1,ASSGQGLSYEQY
TRBV29-1,-,SADGQSNTGELF
TRBV4-2,-,ASSHPSQRGTGNTIY
TRBV19,TRBD1,ASSIAPGQYNEQF
TRBV5-1,-,ASSSVVRAKQSSGNTIY
TRBV6-5,-,ASSVTSGSNSGNTIY